This TCR beta chain emerged from a study of CD8+ T cells in alopecia areata. Looked up from germline, CDR1 is ENHRY and CDR2 is SYGVKD. This CDR3 region has 16 residues. V gave up 8 bases and J gave up 3 bases; unmatched junction bases: 15. The treatment is: oral pan-JAK inhibitor, 5-10 mg twice daily. This clone came up many times. cDNA reverse transcribed from extracted RNA served as the sequencing template. The protocol was immunoSEQ multiplex PCR, while the TCRdb copy is restricted to in-frame clones and leaves out a portion. The table has 200,000 to 250,000 clones, under 70% seen once; the top ten hold roughly 4.2%.

This TCR came from a human donor with alopecia areata. This specimen consisted of CD4+ T cells sorted from blood, obtained at week 4, from a patient treated with tofacitinib. J is TRBJ2-7 and V is TRBV10-3, with 8 bases matching TRBD1. The CDR3 loop is CAIGQGPFSSGYEQYF. CDR3 nucleotides: TGTGCCATCGGACAGGGTCCTTTTAGTAGCGGCTACGAGCAGTACTTC.